This entry is about one TCR beta chain. In this sample, this clonotype turned up once. There is no known antigen for this receptor. No base quality values were provided; no much bigger clone lies one nucleotide off. One read is thin evidence. This entry is derived from a study of T cells in Graves' hyperthyroidism and ophthalmopathy (dated by TCRdb to between 2019 and 2020). About the full investigation: Peripheral blood samples were taken at the time of initial diagnosis, prior to any treatment. A discovery cohort of about a hundred patients, about 40 with Graves' ophthalmopathy and over 55 with stable Graves' hyperthyroidism, was used to find distinguishing TCR V-J signatures. Prospective prediction of ophthalmopathy was tested in an independent validation cohort consisting of about 19 hyperthyroidism patients and more than 15 patients who later progressed to ophthalmopathy. The roughly 100 discovery patients were randomly divided into training and test sets at a 7:3 ratio. The study also compared thyroid tissue and blood T-cell repertoires from about six Graves' hyperthyroidism patients. Following sampling, methimazole starting at 30 mg daily was given to hyperthyroidism patients, and high-dose intravenous methylprednisolone was given to ophthalmopathy patients. The paper reports TCR Vbeta CDR3 sequencing of some 140 peripheral blood samples: around 45 ophthalmopathy, over 70 hyperthyroidism and around 17 progressor patients.

The investigation overall reported the following: In validation, the model predicted progression to ophthalmopathy a median of approximately 6.3 months before onset, with approximately 70% sensitivity and roughly 79% specificity. No statistical method was used to set the sample size in advance, and investigators knew the group allocation. In cross-validation, a model built on a 13 V-J signature told ophthalmopathy apart from stable hyperthyroidism with approximately 90% sensitivity and approximately 84% specificity, and in testing the same model reached 80%/75%. Most expanded thyroid clonotypes (frequency above 0.001) were also found in blood, which suggests that blood repertoires may mirror thyroid immune responses.

The TCR beta CDR3 regions were amplified from the RNA transcripts. For the first round of RT-PCR on the TCR CDR3, the HTBI primer set was used together with the Qiagen OneStep RT-PCR kit. Libraries were constructed in a second round of multiplex PCR, after which size selection and purification were performed. Paired-end sequencing of the libraries was performed with 100 bp reads on an Illumina HiSeq2000. The paper's processing steps were these. SOAPnuke was used to process the raw data, removing reads that contained adapters or uncalled bases, had a mean Phred below 15, or lacked an exact match to the constant primer or identifier. COPE v1.2.5 was used to merge high-quality paired reads, and clonotypes were defined as unique nucleotide sequences. MiTCR v1.1 was used to align clonotypes to the IMGT TRBV, TRBD and TRBJ reference segments. The analysis was restricted to V-J combinations with a frequency above 0.0001, which together covered over 99% of the repertoires. A TCS score was defined as the ratio between F50 (clonal expansion) and ExV (chaos), using BLOSUM62-based TCRdist between CDR3 peptides within each V-J. Welch's t-statistics and random forest reduced approximately 520 V-J features to roughly 13, which were used in a naive Bayes classifier (R e1071). TCRdb reworked the public reads: Q25 trimming with fastp, MiXCR clone assembly, productive beta chains retained. Every distinct CDR3 protein forms one entry, paired with its most common genes and DNA. These V and J calls originate from TCRdb's pipeline instead of the authors' own analysis. The sample table lists fewer than 250,000 distinct CDR3 sequences, 16% of them with a count of one. The ten largest clonotypes hold around 30% of the sample.

Taken from cysteine to phenylalanine, the CDR3 has 19 residues. Only CDR3 DNA remains: 57 bases, in frame from the first base. V is pruned by 2 bases and J by 8 bases, leaving 12 bases of the junction without a gene match. CDR1 and CDR2, per the germline V gene, are MDHEN and SYDVKM. Ophthalmopathy patients had moderately to severely active disease, with a Clinical Activity Score of 3 or more, a NOSPECS grade of 4 or more, and a disease duration of less than 3 months. Exclusion was applied to patients with uncontrolled infections, other autoimmune diseases, pregnancy or lactation. Diagnoses relied on clinical symptoms, serum thyroxine and TRAb, thyroid ultrasound and orbital computed tomography. PBMCs were isolated from approximately 10 ml of fresh peripheral blood by Ficoll-Paque density gradient centrifugation. Total RNA was extracted with Trizol reagent, and quality was checked on an Agilent 2100 Bioanalyzer.

The clonotype originates from a woman between 18 and 29 years old with Graves' ophthalmopathy. The specimen was blood. The sequence links TRBV28 to TRBJ2-1, and 16 junctional nucleotides match TRBD2. The nucleotide sequence reads as follows: TGTGCCAGCAGTTTACTGGGACTAGCGGGAGGGCGGCGGCACCATGAGCAGTTCTTC. Its protein product is CASSLLGLAGGRRHHEQFF. The full variable domain, with segments outside the CDR3 supplied by the reference TRBV28 and TRBJ2-1 proteins, appears as DVKVTQSSRYLVKRTGEKVFLECVQDMDHENMFWYRQDPGLGLRLIYFSYDVKMKEKGDIPEGYSVSREKKERFSLILESASTNQTSMYLCASSLLGLAGGRRHHEQFFGPGTRLTVL.